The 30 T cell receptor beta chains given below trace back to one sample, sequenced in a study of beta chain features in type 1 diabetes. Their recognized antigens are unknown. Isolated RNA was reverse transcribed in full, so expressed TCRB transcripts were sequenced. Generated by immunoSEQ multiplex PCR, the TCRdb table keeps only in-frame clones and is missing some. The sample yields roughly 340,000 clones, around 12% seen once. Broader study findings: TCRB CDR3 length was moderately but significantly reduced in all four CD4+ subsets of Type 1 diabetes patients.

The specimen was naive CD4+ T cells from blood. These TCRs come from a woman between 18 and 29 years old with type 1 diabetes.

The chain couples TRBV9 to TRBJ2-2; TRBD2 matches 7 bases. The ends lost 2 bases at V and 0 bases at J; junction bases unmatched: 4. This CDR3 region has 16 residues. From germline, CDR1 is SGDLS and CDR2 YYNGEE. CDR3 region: CASSVTSATNTGELFF. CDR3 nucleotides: TGTGCCAGCAGCGTCACTAGCGCCACGAACACCGGGGAGCTGTTTTTT.

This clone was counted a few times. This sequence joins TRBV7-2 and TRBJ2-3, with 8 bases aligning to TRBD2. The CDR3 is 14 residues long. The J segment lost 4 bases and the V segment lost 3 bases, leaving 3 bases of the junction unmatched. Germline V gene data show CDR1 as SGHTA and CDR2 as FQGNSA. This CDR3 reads CASSLAGGADTQYF. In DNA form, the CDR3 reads TGTGCCAGCAGCTTGGCGGGAGGCGCAGATACGCAGTATTTT.

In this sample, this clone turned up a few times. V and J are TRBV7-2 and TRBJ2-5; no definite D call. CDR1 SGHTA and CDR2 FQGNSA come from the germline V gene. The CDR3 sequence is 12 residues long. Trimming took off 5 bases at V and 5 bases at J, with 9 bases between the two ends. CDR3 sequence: CASSPPRETQYF. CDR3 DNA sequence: TGTGCCAGCAGCCCCCCCCGGGAGACCCAGTACTTC.

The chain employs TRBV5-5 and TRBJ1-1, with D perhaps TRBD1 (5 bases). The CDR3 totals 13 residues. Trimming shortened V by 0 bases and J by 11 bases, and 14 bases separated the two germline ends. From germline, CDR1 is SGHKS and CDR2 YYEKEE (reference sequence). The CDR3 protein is CASSLVGASGAFF. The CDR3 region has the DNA TGTGCCAGCAGCTTGGTTGGGGCGTCGGGTGCTTTCTTT.

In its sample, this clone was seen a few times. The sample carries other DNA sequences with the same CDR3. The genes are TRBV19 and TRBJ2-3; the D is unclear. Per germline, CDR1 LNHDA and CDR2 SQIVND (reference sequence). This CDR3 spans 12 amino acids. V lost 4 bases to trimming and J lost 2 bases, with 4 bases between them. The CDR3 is CASSSHTDTQYF. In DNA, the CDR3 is TGTGCCAGTAGTAGTCACACAGATACGCAGTATTTT.

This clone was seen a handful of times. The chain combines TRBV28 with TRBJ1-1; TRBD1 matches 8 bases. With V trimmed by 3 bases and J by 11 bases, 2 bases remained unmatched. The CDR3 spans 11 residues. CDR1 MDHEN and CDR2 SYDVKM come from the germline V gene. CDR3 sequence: CASSFQGAAFF. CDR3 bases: TGTGCCAGCAGTTTCCAGGGGGCTGCTTTCTTT.

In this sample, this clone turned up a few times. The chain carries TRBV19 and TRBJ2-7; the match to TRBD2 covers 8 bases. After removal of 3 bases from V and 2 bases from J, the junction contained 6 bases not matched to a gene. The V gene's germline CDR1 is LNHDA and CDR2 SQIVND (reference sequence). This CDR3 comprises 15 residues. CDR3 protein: CASSISGTETYEQYF. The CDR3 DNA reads TGTGCCAGTAGTATTAGCGGGACCGAGACCTACGAGCAGTACTTC.

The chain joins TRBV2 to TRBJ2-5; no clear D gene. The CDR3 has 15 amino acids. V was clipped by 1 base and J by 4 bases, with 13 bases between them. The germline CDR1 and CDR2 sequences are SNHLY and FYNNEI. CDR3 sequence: CASSEEVALGETQYF. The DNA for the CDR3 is TGTGCCAGCAGTGAAGAGGTGGCCCTAGGAGAGACCCAGTACTTC. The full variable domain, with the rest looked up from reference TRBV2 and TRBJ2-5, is EPEVTQTPSHQVTQMGQEVILRCVPISNHLYFYWYRQILGQKVEFLVSFYNNEISEKSEIFDDQFSVERPDGSNFTLKIRSTKLEDSAMYFCASSEEVALGETQYFGPGTRLLVL.

This CDR3 reads CATDRERSGANVLTF. CDR3 nucleotides: TGTGCCACCGACAGGGAGCGGTCCGGGGCCAACGTCCTGACTTTC. This sequence joins TRBV6-5 and TRBJ2-6, with TRBD1 identical over 7 bases. Germline V CDR1 and CDR2: MNHEY, SVGAGI. The CDR3 has 15 amino acids. V was clipped by 10 bases and J by 4 bases; unmatched bases: 10.

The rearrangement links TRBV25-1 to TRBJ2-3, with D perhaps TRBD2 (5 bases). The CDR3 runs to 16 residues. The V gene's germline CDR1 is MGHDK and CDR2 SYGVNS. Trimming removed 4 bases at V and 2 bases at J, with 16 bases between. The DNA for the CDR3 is TGTGCCAGCAGTGGAAGGGCGGTCGGGGTCACAGATACGCAGTATTTT. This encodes CASSGRAVGVTDTQYF. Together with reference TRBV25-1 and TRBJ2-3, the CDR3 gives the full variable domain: EADIYQTPRYLVIGTGKKITLECSQTMGHDKMYWYQQDPGMELHLIHYSYGVNSTEKGDLSSESTVSRIRTEHFPLTLESARPSHTSQYLCASSGRAVGVTDTQYFGPGTRLTVL.

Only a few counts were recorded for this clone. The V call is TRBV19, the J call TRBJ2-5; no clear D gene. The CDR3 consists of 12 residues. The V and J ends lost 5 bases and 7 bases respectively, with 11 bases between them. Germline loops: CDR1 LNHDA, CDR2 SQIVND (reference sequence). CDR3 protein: CASSPQEGTQYF. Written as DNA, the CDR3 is TGTGCCAGTAGTCCCCAGGAAGGGACCCAGTACTTC.

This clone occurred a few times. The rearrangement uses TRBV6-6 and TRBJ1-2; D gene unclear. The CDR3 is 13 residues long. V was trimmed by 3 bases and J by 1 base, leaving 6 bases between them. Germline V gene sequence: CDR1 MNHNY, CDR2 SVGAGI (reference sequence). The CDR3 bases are TGTGCCAGCAGTTATCGCAGTAACTATGGCTACACCTTC. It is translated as CASSYRSNYGYTF.

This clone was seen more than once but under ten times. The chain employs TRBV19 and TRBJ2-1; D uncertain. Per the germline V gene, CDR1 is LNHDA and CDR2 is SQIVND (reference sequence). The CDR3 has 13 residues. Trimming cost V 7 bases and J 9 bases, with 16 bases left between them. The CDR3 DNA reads TGTGCCAGTACCAATAGCATGCATGGTGAGCAGTTCTTC. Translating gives CASTNSMHGEQFF.

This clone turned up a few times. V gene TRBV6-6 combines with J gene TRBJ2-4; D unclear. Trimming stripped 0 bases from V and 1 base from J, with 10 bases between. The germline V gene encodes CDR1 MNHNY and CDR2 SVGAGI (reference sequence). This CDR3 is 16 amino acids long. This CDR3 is CASSYSSSRAKNIQYF. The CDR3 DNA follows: TGTGCCAGCAGTTACTCGTCATCCAGGGCCAAAAACATTCAGTACTTC.

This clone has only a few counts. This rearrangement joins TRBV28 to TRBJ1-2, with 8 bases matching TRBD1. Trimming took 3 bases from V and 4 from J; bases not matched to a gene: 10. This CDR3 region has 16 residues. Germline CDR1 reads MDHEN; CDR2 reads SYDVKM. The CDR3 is CASSFPAQGGFYGYTF. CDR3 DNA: TGTGCCAGCAGTTTTCCGGCACAGGGGGGCTTCTATGGCTACACCTTC.

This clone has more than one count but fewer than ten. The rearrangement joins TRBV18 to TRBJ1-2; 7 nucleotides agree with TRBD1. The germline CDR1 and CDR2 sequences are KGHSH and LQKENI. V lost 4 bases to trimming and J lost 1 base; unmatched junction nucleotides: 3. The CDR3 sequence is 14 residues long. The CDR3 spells CASSLQGDNYGYTF. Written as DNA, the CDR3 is TGTGCCAGCTCACTTCAGGGGGATAACTATGGCTACACCTTC.

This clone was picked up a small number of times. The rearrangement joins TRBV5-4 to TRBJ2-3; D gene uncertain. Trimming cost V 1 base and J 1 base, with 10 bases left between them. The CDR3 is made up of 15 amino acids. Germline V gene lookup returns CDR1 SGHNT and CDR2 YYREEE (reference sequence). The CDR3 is CASSLTGRGTDTQYF. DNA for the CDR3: TGTGCCAGCAGCTTGACGGGTCGGGGCACAGATACGCAGTATTTT.

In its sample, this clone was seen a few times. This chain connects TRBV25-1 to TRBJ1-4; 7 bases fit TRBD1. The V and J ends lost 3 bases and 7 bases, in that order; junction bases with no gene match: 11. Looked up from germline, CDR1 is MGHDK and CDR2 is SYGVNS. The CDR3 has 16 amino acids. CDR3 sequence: CASSEGGGQRTEKLFF. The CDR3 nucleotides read TGTGCCAGCAGTGAGGGTGGGGGACAGAGGACTGAAAAACTGTTTTTT. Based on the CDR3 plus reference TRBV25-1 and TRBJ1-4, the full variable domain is EADIYQTPRYLVIGTGKKITLECSQTMGHDKMYWYQQDPGMELHLIHYSYGVNSTEKGDLSSESTVSRIRTEHFPLTLESARPSHTSQYLCASSEGGGQRTEKLFFGSGTQLSVL.

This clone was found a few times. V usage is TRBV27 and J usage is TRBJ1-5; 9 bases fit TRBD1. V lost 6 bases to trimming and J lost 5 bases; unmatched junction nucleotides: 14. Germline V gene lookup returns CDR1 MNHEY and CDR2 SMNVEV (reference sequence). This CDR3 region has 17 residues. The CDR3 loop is CASSPHAGDRAYQPQHF. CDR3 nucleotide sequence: TGTGCCAGCAGCCCTCATGCCGGGGACAGGGCATATCAGCCCCAGCATTTT.

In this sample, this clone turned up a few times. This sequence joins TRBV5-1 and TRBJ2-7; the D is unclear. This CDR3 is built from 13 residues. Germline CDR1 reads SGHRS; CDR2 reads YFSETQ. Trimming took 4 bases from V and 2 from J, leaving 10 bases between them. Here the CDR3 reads CASSAGGTYEQYF. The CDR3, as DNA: TGCGCCAGCAGCGCTGGCGGCACCTACGAGCAGTACTTC.

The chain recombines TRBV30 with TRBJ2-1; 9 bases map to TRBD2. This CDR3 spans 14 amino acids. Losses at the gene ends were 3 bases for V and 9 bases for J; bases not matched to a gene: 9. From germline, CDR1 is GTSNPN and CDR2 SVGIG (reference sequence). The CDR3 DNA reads TGTGCCTGGAGCGGGACTAGCCCGGGAGGTGAGCAGTTCTTC. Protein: CAWSGTSPGGEQFF. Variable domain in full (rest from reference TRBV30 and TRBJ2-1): SQTIHQWPATLVQPVGSPLSLECTVEGTSNPNLYWYRQAAGRGLQLLFYSVGIGQISSEVPQNLSASRPQDRQFILSSKKLLLSDSGFYLCAWSGTSPGGEQFFGPGTRLTVL.

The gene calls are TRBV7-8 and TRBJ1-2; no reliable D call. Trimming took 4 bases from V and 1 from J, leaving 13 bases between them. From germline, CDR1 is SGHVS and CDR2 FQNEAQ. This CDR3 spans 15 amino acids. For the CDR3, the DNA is TGTGCCAGCAGCTCCCAATCAACTGGTAACTATGGCTACACCTTC. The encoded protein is CASSSQSTGNYGYTF. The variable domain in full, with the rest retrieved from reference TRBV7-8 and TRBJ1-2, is GAGVSQSPRYKVAKRGQDVALRCDPISGHVSLFWYQQALGQGPEFLTYFQNEAQLDKSGLPSDRFFAERPEGSVSTLKIQRTQQEDSAVYLCASSSQSTGNYGYTFGSGTRLTVV.

CDR3 protein: CASSVDPGGQPQHF. The DNA for the CDR3 is TGTGCCAGCAGCGTAGACCCGGGAGGTCAGCCCCAGCATTTT. The chain joins TRBV9 to TRBJ1-5; unclear D gene. Germline-derived CDR1 and CDR2 are SGDLS and YYNGEE. The CDR3 has 14 residues. Trimming pared 0 bases from V and 6 bases from J, leaving 10 bases between.

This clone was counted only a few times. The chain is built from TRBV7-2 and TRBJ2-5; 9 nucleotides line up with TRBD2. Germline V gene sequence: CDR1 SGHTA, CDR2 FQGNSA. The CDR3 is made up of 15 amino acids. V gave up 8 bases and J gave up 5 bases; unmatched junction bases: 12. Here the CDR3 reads CASRLIAGGLETQYF. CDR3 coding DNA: TGTGCCAGCCGCCTCATCGCGGGGGGGCTCGAGACCCAGTACTTC.

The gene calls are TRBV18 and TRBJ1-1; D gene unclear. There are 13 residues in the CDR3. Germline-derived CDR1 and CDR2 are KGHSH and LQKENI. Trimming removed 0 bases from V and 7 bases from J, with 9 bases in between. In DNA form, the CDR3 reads TGTGCCAGCTCACCACCGACGGAGAGTGAAGCTTTCTTT. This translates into CASSPPTESEAFF.

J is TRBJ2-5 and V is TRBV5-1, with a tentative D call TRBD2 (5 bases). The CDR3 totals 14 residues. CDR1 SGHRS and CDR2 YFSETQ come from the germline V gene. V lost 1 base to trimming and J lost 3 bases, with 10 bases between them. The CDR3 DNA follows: TGCGCCAGCAGCTTGTTTGAGGGAAAAGAGACCCAGTACTTC. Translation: CASSLFEGKETQYF.

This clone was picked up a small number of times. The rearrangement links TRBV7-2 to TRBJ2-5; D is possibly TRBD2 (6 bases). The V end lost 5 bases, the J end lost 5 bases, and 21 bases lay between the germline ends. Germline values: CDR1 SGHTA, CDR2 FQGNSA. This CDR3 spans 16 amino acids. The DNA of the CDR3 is TGTGCCAGCAGCCAGCGCCGGGCCTCCCGGGGGGAGACCCAGTACTTC. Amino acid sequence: CASSQRRASRGETQYF.

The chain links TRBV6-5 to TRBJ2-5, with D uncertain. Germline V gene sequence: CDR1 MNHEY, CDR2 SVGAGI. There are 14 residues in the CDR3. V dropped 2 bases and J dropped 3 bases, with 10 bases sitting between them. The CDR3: CASSYGLQEETQYF. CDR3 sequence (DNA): TGTGCCAGCAGTTACGGGCTCCAGGAAGAGACCCAGTACTTC.

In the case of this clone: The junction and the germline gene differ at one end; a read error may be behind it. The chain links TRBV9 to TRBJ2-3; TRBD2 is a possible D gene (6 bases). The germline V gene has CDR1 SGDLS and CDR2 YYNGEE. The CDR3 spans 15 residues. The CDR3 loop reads CASSVIGLSTHTQYF. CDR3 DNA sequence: TGTGCCAGCAGCGTTATAGGACTATCCACACATACGCAGTATTTT.

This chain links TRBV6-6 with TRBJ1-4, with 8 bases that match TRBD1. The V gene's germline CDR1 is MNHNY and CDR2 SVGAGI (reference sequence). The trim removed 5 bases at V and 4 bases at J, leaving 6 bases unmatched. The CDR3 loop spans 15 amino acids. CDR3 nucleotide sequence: TGTGCCAGCAGTGGACCGGGACAGGTTAATGAAAAACTGTTTTTT. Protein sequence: CASSGPGQVNEKLFF.